This TCR beta chain came from a study of metastatic and nonmetastatic thyroid tumors. Across the whole study: Patients with malignant and benign thyroid disease provided blood and tumor or nodule tissue, whose repertoires were compared.

Trimming removed 3 bases at V and 3 bases at J, with 8 bases between. Per the germline V gene, CDR1 is KGHSH and CDR2 is LQKENI. The CDR3 loop spans 13 amino acids. MiXCR reprocessed the PCR reads for TCRdb. The data show 50,000 to 70,000 clones, roughly 4% seen once. As regards this clone: What it binds is not known.

Prior to thyroid surgery, none of the patients had received any treatment. General study findings and limits: The reported finding was significantly higher TCR beta diversity in malignant thyroid tumors relative to benign nodules, in blood and tumor.

Input material: blood. This clonotype was obtained from a female donor with papillary thyroid cancer or a benign thyroid nodule (not recorded which). Some clones in this sample may be carry-over from other donors' samples. The chain combines TRBV18 with TRBJ1-1, with D hard to call. CDR3 sequence: CASSPELYTEAFF. CDR3 coding DNA: TGTGCCAGCTCACCTGAGCTATACACTGAAGCTTTCTTT. The variable domain in full, completed from reference TRBV18 and TRBJ1-1, reads NAGVMQNPRHLVRRRGQEARLRCSPMKGHSHVYWYRQLPEEGLKFMVYLQKENIIDESGMPKERFSAEFPKEGPSILRIQQVVRGDSAAYFCASSPELYTEAFFGQGTRLTVV.